This T cell receptor beta chain was recovered during a study of cytomegalovirus exposure and HLA in healthy donors. The V gene end was trimmed by 6 bases and the J gene end by 4 bases; junction bases not matched to a gene: 17. Germline CDR1 and CDR2: ENHRY and SYGVKD. The CDR3 extends over 17 amino acids. The PCR used 60 Vbeta and 13 Jbeta primers. Method: immunoSEQ multiplex PCR; TCRdb's copy keeps in-frame clones and lacks some. The profile shows under 150,000 clones, 70% to 85% of them singletons. V and J are TRBV10-3 and TRBJ1-2; 7 positions match TRBD1. Sequencing used PBMCs. This clonotype originated in a male donor in good health and CMV-seronegative. In DNA form, the CDR3 reads TGTGCCATCAGCCAAGTTATTACCAGGGGGTCTGCCTATGGCTACACCTTC. Protein product: CAISQVITRGSAYGYTF.